This entry lists 23 T cell receptor beta chains sequenced from one sample in a study of T cell responses to AZD1222 COVID-19 vaccine. Method: immunoSEQ multiplex PCR; TCRdb's copy keeps in-frame clones and lacks some. Among tens of thousands of clones listed, roughly 91% were seen once. The specimen comprised peripheral blood, sampled on day 0 of AZD1222 vaccination. All receptors come from an adult in good health.

The chain combines TRBV2 with TRBJ1-4; TRBD1 aligns across 8 bases. The V segment lost 3 bases and the J segment 7 bases; nucleotides outside the gene matches: 25. Germline V CDR1 and CDR2: SNHLY, FYNNEI. The CDR3 covers 21 residues. CDR3 sequence: CASSDILGQGQKLMVGEKLFF. In DNA, the CDR3 is TGTGCCAGCAGTGACATTCTTGGACAGGGCCAAAAACTAATGGTCGGTGAAAAACTGTTTTTT.

This sequence joins TRBV7-2 and TRBJ1-2; unclear D gene. This CDR3 has 13 amino acids. The germline gives CDR1 SGHTA, CDR2 FQGNSA. V gave up 5 bases and J gave up 5 bases, with 12 bases separating them. Here the CDR3 DNA reads TGTGCCAGCAGCCCAGACACTTCTTATGGCTACACCTTC. This encodes CASSPDTSYGYTF.

This rearrangement joins TRBV28 to TRBJ1-2, with D maybe TRBD1 (5 bases). Between the trimmed V and J ends, which lost 4 bases and 7 bases, there was a span of 10 bases. The CDR3 loop spans 12 amino acids. Germline CDR1 reads MDHEN; CDR2 reads SYDVKM. The CDR3 coding sequence is TGTGCCAGCAGTTCGTCGGGGGGTGGCTACACCTTC. It codes for CASSSSGGGYTF.

V and J are TRBV19 and TRBJ1-1, with 8 bases that match TRBD1. After removal of 2 bases from V and 0 bases from J, the junction contained 5 bases not matched to a gene. Germline V lookup: CDR1 LNHDA, CDR2 SQIVND (reference sequence). This CDR3 has 16 residues. CDR3 DNA sequence: TGTGCCAGTAGTATAAATGGACAGGGCGTGAACACTGAAGCTTTCTTT. As protein: CASSINGQGVNTEAFF.

The genes are TRBV3-1 (or the pseudogene TRBV3-2) and TRBJ2-5, with D perhaps being TRBD1 or TRBD2 (6 bases each). Between the trimmed V and J ends, which lost 0 bases and 4 bases, there was a span of 9 bases. CDR3 length equals 14 residues. Germline CDR1 reads LGHDT; CDR2 reads YNNKEL (reference sequence). CDR3 DNA: TGTGCCAGCAGCCAAGACTCGGGGGCAGAGACCCAGTACTTC. It translates to CASSQDSGAETQYF.

The chain combines TRBV4-1 with TRBJ2-1, with 8 bases matching TRBD2. Germline V gene lookup returns CDR1 MGHRA and CDR2 YSYEKL. The CDR3 consists of 15 residues. Losses at the gene ends were 4 bases for V and 3 bases for J; bases not matched to a gene: 5. CDR3: CASSRGLGFYNEQFF. The DNA for the CDR3 is TGCGCCAGCAGCCGGGGACTAGGTTTCTACAATGAGCAGTTCTTC.

This chain uses TRBV27 with TRBJ2-4; D might be TRBD1 (6 bases). Trimming left V 0 bases short and J 6 bases short, with 12 bases between. The germline gives CDR1 MNHEY, CDR2 SMNVEV (reference sequence). The CDR3 totals 15 residues. The CDR3: CASSLSGARANIQYF. The DNA of the CDR3 is TGTGCCAGCAGTTTATCGGGGGCCCGGGCAAACATTCAGTACTTC.

Remarks on this clone: The final CDR3 position lacks the conserved phenylalanine or tryptophan, pointing to a likely read error. No DNA is shown, since the ends of the CDR3 on it are uncertain; the CDR3 is the one TCRdb lists. The J gene is TRBJ2-7, the V gene TRBV23-1; whether TRBD1, the table's D call, matches the DNA was not checked. TRBV23-1 is classed as an ORF, of uncertain function. Inclusive of both ends, the CDR3 amounts to 10 amino acids. The chain's CDR3 is CARYSGFSRL.

This clone occurred once. J is TRBJ1-2 and V is TRBV19; a possible D gene is TRBD1 (5 bases). Germline values: CDR1 LNHDA, CDR2 SQIVND (reference sequence). V was pared by 1 base and J by 2 bases, with 8 bases between. The CDR3 runs 14 residues. The DNA of the CDR3 is TGTGCCAGTAGTATAGGCCCAGGGAACTATGGCTACACCTTC. Protein: CASSIGPGNYGYTF. The variable domain in full, completed from reference TRBV19 and TRBJ1-2, reads DGGITQSPKYLFRKEGQNVTLSCEQNLNHDAMYWYRQDPGQGLRLIYYSQIVNDFQKGDIAEGYSVSREKKESFPLTVTSAQKNPTAFYLCASSIGPGNYGYTFGSGTRLTVV.

The CDR3: CAISLGTAGNQPQHF. The CDR3 DNA sequence: TGTGCCATCAGTTTGGGGACCGCGGGCAATCAGCCCCAGCATTTT. The chain combines TRBV10-3 with TRBJ1-5; D may be TRBD1 (5 bases). Trimming removed 5 bases at V and 2 bases at J, with 13 bases between. CDR3 length: 15 amino acids. Germline values: CDR1 ENHRY, CDR2 SYGVKD.

The chain combines TRBV7-8 with TRBJ1-2, with TRBD1 as a possible D gene (5 bases). Germline V lookup: CDR1 SGHVS, CDR2 FQNEAQ. The CDR3 has 12 amino acids. V lost 1 base and J lost 8, with 8 bases in between. CDR3 DNA: TGTGCCAGCAGCTTAGAAGAGGGGGGCTACACCTTC. Its translation: CASSLEEGGYTF.

The chain is built from TRBV9 and TRBJ1-1, with a possible D match to TRBD1 (6 bases). This CDR3 contains 15 residues. The germline V and J ends were trimmed by 0 bases and 4 bases, with 13 bases remaining between them. Germline V gives CDR1 SGDLS, CDR2 YYNGEE. CDR3 DNA: TGTGCCAGCAGCGTAGGGGGGGGCGCGGGCACTGAAGCTTTCTTT. Its translation: CASSVGGGAGTEAFF.

The chain is built from TRBV30 and TRBJ1-4; possibly TRBD1 for D (5 bases). Germline V CDR1 and CDR2: GTSNPN, SVGIG (reference sequence). V was pared by 3 bases and J by 8 bases, with 7 bases between. CDR3 length: 11 amino acids. The CDR3 region has the DNA TGTGCCTGGAGGGGGGTCGAAAAACTGTTTTTT. Translating gives CAWRGVEKLFF.

Worth noting for this clone: A junction end diverges from the germline sequence, so it may reflect a read error. The J gene is TRBJ1-5, the V gene TRBV19; 7 bases match TRBD1. Germline CDR1 and CDR2: LNHDA and SQIVND (reference sequence). CDR3 length: 15 amino acids. Here the CDR3 reads CASSVDREGNQPQHF. For the CDR3, the DNA is TGTGCCAGTAGTGTAGACAGGGAGGGCAATCAGCCCCAGCATTTT.

The V gene is TRBV28, the J gene TRBJ2-2; TRBD1 matches 10 bases. The CDR3 has 15 residues. Looked up from germline, CDR1 is MDHEN and CDR2 is SYDVKM. After removal of 3 bases from V and 9 bases from J, the junction contained 7 bases not matched to a gene. In DNA form, the CDR3 reads TGTGCCAGCAGTTTCCGACAGGGGGCGTCTTGGGAGCTGTTTTTT. Translating it yields CASSFRQGASWELFF.

The gene calls are TRBV6-5 and TRBJ2-5; 8 bases are shared with TRBD1. This CDR3 contains 14 residues. J was trimmed by 4 bases and V by 5 bases; bases with no gene match: 6. CDR1 is MNHEY, CDR2 SVGAGI, per germline. The chain's CDR3 is CASSPPGGIETQYF. CDR3 nucleotide sequence: TGTGCCAGCAGTCCCCCAGGGGGCATAGAGACCCAGTACTTC.

This clone was detected only once. The chain employs TRBV9 and TRBJ2-3; D gene unclear. V lost 3 bases to trimming and J lost 0 bases, with 2 bases between them. The CDR3 sequence is 12 residues long. Germline-derived CDR1 and CDR2 are SGDLS and YYNGEE. CDR3 loop: CASSASTDTQYF. The CDR3 DNA follows: TGTGCCAGCAGCGCTAGCACAGATACGCAGTATTTT. Supplemented by reference TRBV9 and TRBJ2-3, the full variable domain reads DSGVTQTPKHLITATGQRVTLRCSPRSGDLSVYWYQQSLDQGLQFLIQYYNGEERAKGNILERFSAQQFPDLHSELNLSSLELGDSALYFCASSASTDTQYFGPGTRLTVL.

The V gene is TRBV12-5, the J gene TRBJ2-1; D remains ambiguous. The germline gives CDR1 LGHNT, CDR2 FRNRAP. The CDR3 sequence is 13 residues long. V was shortened by 0 bases and J by 6 bases, with 6 bases between the two germline ends. This chain's CDR3 is CASGLVQGNEQFF. DNA for the CDR3: TGTGCTAGTGGTTTGGTACAAGGCAATGAGCAGTTCTTC.

This sequence joins TRBV5-4 and TRBJ1-1; D not resolved. The germline CDR1 and CDR2 sequences are SGHNT and YYREEE (reference sequence). Between the trimmed V and J ends, which lost 0 bases and 0 bases, there was a span of 9 bases. The CDR3 length is 15 residues. DNA of the CDR3: TGTGCCAGCAGCTTGGGGTTAGCTATGAACACTGAAGCTTTCTTT. It is translated as CASSLGLAMNTEAFF.

This chain links TRBV5-5 with TRBJ2-2; 9 bases agree with TRBD2. The germline gives CDR1 SGHKS, CDR2 YYEKEE (reference sequence). CDR3 length: 18 residues. After removal of 0 bases from V and 5 bases from J, the junction contained 11 bases not matched to a gene. The CDR3 sequence: CASSLELRGGAGTGELFF. The CDR3 DNA sequence: TGTGCCAGCAGCTTGGAACTGCGCGGGGGGGCCGGGACCGGGGAGCTGTTTTTT.

This chain uses TRBV19 with TRBJ1-6; TRBD1 agrees at 10 bases. The V and J ends lost 7 bases and 10 bases, in that order; junction bases with no gene match: 22. The CDR3 runs 19 residues. The germline CDR1 and CDR2 sequences are LNHDA and SQIVND (reference sequence). As DNA, the CDR3 is TGTGCCAGTACATGGCGAGGGACAGGGGCGTCAATAAAGGAATCACCCCTCCACTTT. It codes for CASTWRGTGASIKESPLHF.

The chain links TRBV7-2 to TRBJ2-3; no definite D call. Trimming stripped 7 bases from V and 2 bases from J, with 13 bases between. Per germline, CDR1 SGHTA and CDR2 FQGNSA. This CDR3 contains 14 residues. The CDR3 sequence is CASTLLFSTDTQYF. The CDR3 region has the DNA TGTGCCAGCACACTCCTATTCTCCACAGATACGCAGTATTTT.

About this clone itself: The sample carries other DNA sequences with the same CDR3. The gene calls are TRBV5-1 and TRBJ2-3; TRBD1 matches at 10 bases. Germline V gives CDR1 SGHRS, CDR2 YFSETQ. J was trimmed by 0 bases and V by 0 bases; bases with no gene match: 1. This CDR3 contains 16 residues. As DNA, the CDR3 is TGCGCCAGCAGCTTGGGGACAGGGGGAAGCACAGATACGCAGTATTTT. As protein: CASSLGTGGSTDTQYF.